These 21 T cell receptor beta chains came from one sample sequenced in a study of identical twins. TCRdb re-analysed the 5' RACE reads in MiXCR, keeping a single row per CDR3 protein. The data hold hundreds of thousands of distinct CDR3 sequences, with around 12% observed a single time. The same data also contributed to another study, on yellow fever vaccine responses in identical twins.

Sequencing used PBMCs. These TCRs come from a young woman in good health.

This sequence joins TRBV29-1 and TRBJ1-2; the D is unclear. This CDR3 is 17 amino acids long. Trimming stripped 1 base from V and 3 bases from J, with 21 bases between. The germline V gene encodes CDR1 SQVTM and CDR2 ANQGSEA. CDR3 sequence (DNA): TGCAGCGTTGAAGTCCGCCTGACCTGGGGTTTGCACTATGGCTACACCTTC. Translation gives CSVEVRLTWGLHYGYTF.

This rearrangement joins TRBV3-1 to TRBJ2-2; 9 nucleotides line up with TRBD1. The CDR3 totals 16 residues. The J segment lost 4 bases and the V segment lost 0 bases, leaving 3 bases of the junction unmatched. Germline V gene lookup returns CDR1 LGHDT and CDR2 YNNKEL (reference sequence). The CDR3 reads CASSQEMTGGTGELFF. In DNA form, the CDR3 reads TGTGCCAGCAGCCAAGAGATGACAGGGGGCACCGGGGAGCTGTTTTTT.

This rearrangement joins TRBV6-5 to TRBJ2-7; D is uncertain. Germline V CDR1 and CDR2: MNHEY, SVGAGI. This CDR3 is built from 15 residues. Trimming took off 4 bases at V and 2 bases at J, with 15 bases between the two ends. CDR3: CASSSLGTVAYEQYF. In nucleotides, the CDR3 is TGTGCCAGCAGTTCCCTCGGTACAGTAGCCTACGAGCAGTACTTC.

J is TRBJ2-5 and V is TRBV7-2, with D perhaps TRBD2 (5 bases). Per germline, CDR1 SGHTA and CDR2 FQGNSA. The CDR3 contains 14 residues. Trimming left V 5 bases short and J 1 base short, with 11 bases between. In DNA, the CDR3 is TGTGCCAGCAGCCGTCTAGGGAGCCAAGAGACCCAGTACTTC. Its translation is CASSRLGSQETQYF.

J is TRBJ1-6 and V is TRBV20-1; possibly TRBD1 for D (5 bases). Germline assignment: CDR1 DFQATT and CDR2 SNEGSKA (reference sequence). Trimming left V 5 bases short and J 5 bases short, with 13 bases between. This CDR3 region has 14 residues. The CDR3 here is CSAPTTADNSPLHF. CDR3 bases: TGCAGTGCTCCGACGACAGCCGATAATTCACCCCTCCACTTT.

This clonotype was seen a few times. As DNA, the CDR3 is TGCGCCAGCAGCAGCAGGGGGACAGAGAATGAGCAGTTCTTC. Translating gives CASSSRGTENEQFF. The rearrangement links TRBV5-1 to TRBJ2-1, with TRBD1 identical over 7 bases. This CDR3 has 14 amino acids. Per the germline V gene, CDR1 is SGHRS and CDR2 is YFSETQ. Trimming cost V 4 bases and J 7 bases; bases outside gene matches: 8.

The J gene is TRBJ2-3, the V gene TRBV12-3 or TRBV12-4; maybe TRBD2 (6 bases). The CDR3 loop spans 15 amino acids. V was trimmed by 8 bases and J by 4 bases, leaving 19 bases between them. This CDR3 is CASGLAAGSADTQYF. CDR3 DNA: TGTGCCAGCGGCTTAGCGGCAGGATCGGCAGATACGCAGTATTTT.

The chain recombines TRBV20-1 with TRBJ1-4, with D perhaps matching TRBD1 (6 bases). Germline V gene sequence: CDR1 DFQATT, CDR2 SNEGSKA (reference sequence). V was cut by 5 bases and J by 8 bases, with 15 bases left in between. This CDR3 contains 13 residues. The CDR3 sequence: CSAFDRFREKLFF. The CDR3 DNA follows: TGCAGTGCTTTCGACAGGTTTCGGGAAAAACTGTTTTTT.

This clonotype has a handful of counts. The J gene is TRBJ2-3, the V gene TRBV6-5, with D possibly matching TRBD2 (5 bases). V dropped 2 bases and J dropped 0 bases, with 21 bases sitting between them. The CDR3 is made up of 19 amino acids. The germline V gene encodes CDR1 MNHEY and CDR2 SVGAGI. The CDR3 loop is CASSYTRPSRAPSTDTQYF. The CDR3 region has the DNA TGTGCCAGCAGTTACACCAGACCTTCGAGGGCACCGAGCACAGATACGCAGTATTTT.

This chain uses TRBV4-1 with TRBJ2-3; 8 bases are shared with TRBD2. The V gene end was trimmed by 0 bases and the J gene end by 7 bases; junction bases not matched to a gene: 15. The CDR3 runs 18 residues. CDR1 and CDR2 from the germline V gene are MGHRA and YSYEKL. The CDR3 sequence: CASSQEYKSGGTTHTQYF. CDR3 coding DNA: TGCGCCAGCAGCCAAGAGTATAAAAGCGGGGGAACCACCCATACGCAGTATTTT.

This clonotype appeared a few times. CDR3 DNA sequence: TGCGCCAGCAGCCAATTAGGGGGTTTCAATGAGCAGTTCTTC. Protein sequence: CASSQLGGFNEQFF. V gene TRBV5-1 combines with J gene TRBJ2-1, with D tentatively TRBD1 (6 bases). The ends were cut back, 4 bases at V and 6 bases at J, with 14 bases in the middle. The germline gives CDR1 SGHRS, CDR2 YFSETQ. CDR3 length: 14 amino acids.

This clonotype appeared a few times. The rearrangement links TRBV11-1 to TRBJ2-7, with D perhaps TRBD1 (7 bases). The germline gives CDR1 SGHAT, CDR2 FQDESV (reference sequence). The CDR3 consists of 18 residues. With 5 bases removed from V and 7 bases from J, the gap between germline ends came to 30 bases. Written as DNA, the CDR3 is TGTGCCAGCAGCCCTTTTGGACAGGCCCCTGGACCCGGAGGGGAGCAGTACGTC. Translation gives CASSPFGQAPGPGGEQYV.

The sample holds a few counts of this clonotype. The J gene is TRBJ2-6, the V gene TRBV27; D unresolved. CDR1 and CDR2 from the germline V gene are MNHEY and SMNVEV (reference sequence). V lost 2 bases and J 0 bases, leaving 8 bases between the germline ends. The length of the CDR3 is 16 residues. CDR3 sequence: CASSLRLDSGANVLTF. CDR3 sequence (DNA): TGTGCCAGCAGTTTACGGTTGGACTCTGGGGCCAACGTCCTGACTTTC.

This clonotype was recorded a few times. This sequence joins TRBV12-3 or TRBV12-4 and TRBJ1-3; unclear D gene. Trimming pared 8 bases from V and 4 bases from J, leaving 9 bases between. CDR3 length: 12 residues. The DNA for the CDR3 is TGTGCCAGCGCCCGCTCGGGAAACACCATATATTTT. Protein product: CASARSGNTIYF.

The chain is built from TRBV4-1 and TRBJ2-5; D is perhaps TRBD2 (6 bases). The V gene's germline CDR1 is MGHRA and CDR2 YSYEKL. The CDR3 loop spans 16 amino acids. Trimming stripped 0 bases from V and 4 bases from J, with 15 bases between. CDR3 residues: CASSQELGRNLETQYF. Here the CDR3 DNA reads TGCGCCAGCAGCCAAGAGTTAGGGAGGAACTTAGAGACCCAGTACTTC.

This clonotype occurred a few times. The chain joins TRBV5-6 to TRBJ2-3, with 8 bases fitting TRBD2. CDR3 length: 17 amino acids. The V segment lost 2 bases and the J segment 4 bases; nucleotides outside the gene matches: 12. The germline gives CDR1 SGHDT, CDR2 YYEEEE. CDR3 DNA sequence: TGTGCCAGCAGCTTCTCTAGGCCCAGGCGGGGGGCAGATACGCAGTATTTT. It encodes CASSFSRPRRGADTQYF.

The chain employs TRBV7-9 and TRBJ2-5, with a possible D match to TRBD1 (5 bases). This CDR3 has 16 amino acids. CDR1 is SEHNR and CDR2 is FQNEAQ in the germline V gene (reference sequence). V was clipped by 2 bases and J by 2 bases, with 15 bases between them. CDR3: CASSLQGLDLQETQYF. The CDR3 DNA reads TGTGCCAGCAGCTTACAGGGCCTAGATCTTCAAGAGACCCAGTACTTC.

The chain links TRBV11-2 to TRBJ2-2, with 9 bases lining up with TRBD2. The ends lost 3 bases at V and 5 bases at J; junction bases unmatched: 4. The CDR3 is 15 amino acids. The germline V gene encodes CDR1 SGHAT and CDR2 FQNNGV. The CDR3: CASSFIAGVTGELFF. Written as DNA, the CDR3 is TGTGCCAGCAGCTTTATAGCGGGAGTTACCGGGGAGCTGTTTTTT.

This clonotype was observed a handful of times. The chain has TRBV5-1 and TRBJ2-1, with 7 bases that match TRBD1. With 5 bases clipped from V and 1 base from J, the junction kept 6 bases outside the gene matches. This CDR3 is 15 amino acids long. Germline CDR1 reads SGHRS; CDR2 reads YFSETQ. CDR3: CASRRDSGSYNEQFF. The CDR3 DNA sequence: TGCGCCAGCAGGAGGGACAGTGGATCCTACAATGAGCAGTTCTTC.

This clonotype appeared a few times. The gene calls are TRBV2 and TRBJ2-7; tentatively, D is TRBD2 (6 bases). The germline gives CDR1 SNHLY, CDR2 FYNNEI. The ends were cut back, 8 bases at V and 2 bases at J, with 13 bases in the middle. The CDR3 loop spans 13 amino acids. The CDR3 coding sequence is TGTGCCAGCGGCCAGCGGGTGACCTACGAGCAGTACTTC. Translated: CASGQRVTYEQYF.

This clonotype was found a few times. The CDR3: CASSRSGGASAGELFF. The DNA for the CDR3 is TGTGCCAGCAGCCGAAGCGGGGGGGCCTCGGCCGGGGAGCTGTTTTTT. The chain has TRBV4-2 and TRBJ2-2, with TRBD2 matching 10 bases. CDR3 length: 16 amino acids. CDR1 LGHNA and CDR2 YNFKEQ come from the germline V gene. With 4 bases clipped from V and 6 bases from J, the junction kept 8 bases outside the gene matches.